Below are 13 T cell receptor beta chains sequenced from a single sample in a study of regulatory T cells in long-lasting Graves disease. This sample's time point: persistent/refractory GD, antithyroid drugs over 5 years with positive TRAb. There was RNA extracted from PBMCs, and the TCR library was made from it. TCR beta libraries were built with iRepertoire HTBI primers and Arm-PCR of CDR3 regions. TCRdb called the multiplex PCR reads again in MiXCR, with one record for every CDR3 protein. The repertoire has 700,000 or so distinct CDR3 sequences, 25% to 35% of them found once; the top ten carry around 42%. This sample comprised peripheral blood mononuclear cells (PBMCs), obtained when the disease was refractory, from a patient treated with antithyroid drugs. The receptors here all came from a female donor with Graves disease.

The chain uses TRBV20-1 and TRBJ1-1; D not resolved. This CDR3 is built from 13 residues. Germline-derived CDR1 and CDR2 are DFQATT and SNEGSKA (reference sequence). The V end lost 4 bases, the J end lost 3 bases, and 12 bases lay between the germline ends. DNA for the CDR3: TGCAGTGCTACCCCCGGTGGGGACACTGAAGCTTTCTTT. It codes for CSATPGGDTEAFF.

The rearrangement joins TRBV6-1 to TRBJ2-7; D is undetermined. The CDR3 loop spans 10 amino acids. V was clipped by 7 bases and J by 4 bases, with 5 bases between them. Per the germline V gene, CDR1 is MNHNS and CDR2 is SASEGT. This CDR3 reads CASKEYEQYF. CDR3 nucleotides: TGTGCCAGCAAAGAATACGAGCAGTACTTC.

The J gene is TRBJ1-1, the V gene TRBV12-5; TRBD1 might be the D (6 bases). The V end lost 1 base, the J end lost 7 bases, and 19 bases lay between the germline ends. This CDR3 has 16 residues. Germline CDR1 is LGHNT and CDR2 is FRNRAP. The chain's CDR3 is CASGLAFGGPGNEAFF. CDR3 DNA sequence: TGTGCTAGTGGTTTGGCATTTGGGGGGCCGGGGAATGAAGCTTTCTTT.

This clonotype showed up just a few times. V is TRBV20-1 and J is TRBJ2-7; TRBD2 matches 7 bases. The germline V gene has CDR1 DFQATT and CDR2 SNEGSKA (reference sequence). This CDR3 is built from 14 residues. The V and J ends lost 1 base and 3 bases, in that order; junction bases with no gene match: 6. CDR3 loop: CSARGLADLYEQYF. The CDR3 DNA follows: TGCAGTGCTAGAGGCCTAGCGGATCTCTACGAGCAGTACTTC.

CDR3 nucleotides: TGTGCCAGCAGCCGCCGGGACAGGTACCAAGAGACCCAGTACTTC. It yields the protein CASSRRDRYQETQYF. J is TRBJ2-5 and V is TRBV5-4; 8 nucleotides agree with TRBD1. Per germline, CDR1 SGHNT and CDR2 YYREEE (reference sequence). This CDR3 is built from 15 residues. The V and J ends lost 4 bases and 0 bases, in that order; junction bases with no gene match: 5.

The chain combines TRBV6-2 or TRBV6-3 with TRBJ2-6; TRBD1 agrees at 9 bases. Germline trimming cut 5 bases from V and 0 bases from J; bases unmatched to any gene: 14. The germline gives CDR1 MNHEY, CDR2 SVGEGT. This CDR3 has 20 residues. The CDR3 loop reads CASSERGYGTGNSGANVLTF. Written as DNA, the CDR3 is TGTGCCAGCAGTGAACGAGGATACGGGACAGGGAACTCTGGGGCCAACGTCCTGACTTTC.

This clonotype was detected ten times or more. The chain has TRBV12-3 or TRBV12-4 and TRBJ1-2; a weak D match, TRBD1 (5 bases). Trimming took off 5 bases at V and 6 bases at J, with 13 bases between the two ends. The CDR3 totals 13 residues. The CDR3 loop reads CASSHVRDDGYTF. The CDR3 nucleotides read TGTGCCAGCAGTCACGTCCGGGACGATGGCTACACCTTC.

This clonotype is medium-sized (0.01 to 0.1%) in the sample. The chain is built from TRBV25-1 and TRBJ2-1; D is ambiguous. V gave up 4 bases and J gave up 8 bases, with 9 bases separating them. This CDR3 is built from 12 residues. Germline loops: CDR1 MGHDK, CDR2 SYGVNS. CDR3 sequence (DNA): TGTGCCAGCAGTGTTACGGTAGATGAGCAGTTCTTC. It translates to CASSVTVDEQFF.

This clonotype was seen many times. The rearrangement uses TRBV28 and TRBJ1-3; a weak D match, TRBD1 (6 bases). Trimming shortened V by 7 bases and J by 3 bases, and 13 bases separated the two germline ends. Germline-derived CDR1 and CDR2 are MDHEN and SYDVKM. The CDR3 has 14 amino acids. The CDR3 region is CASNLEGVGNTIYF. CDR3 in DNA: TGTGCCAGCAACCTTGAGGGGGTTGGAAACACCATATATTTT.

The chain joins TRBV18 to TRBJ1-1; tentative D call: TRBD1 (6 bases). Trimming removed 2 bases at V and 3 bases at J, with 10 bases between. Germline V gives CDR1 KGHSH, CDR2 LQKENI. The CDR3 contains 14 residues. CDR3 bases: TGTGCCAGCTCACCAGTTGGGGGGCACACTGAAGCTTTCTTT. This sequence encodes CASSPVGGHTEAFF.

V usage is TRBV12-3 or TRBV12-4 and J usage is TRBJ1-6; D gene ambiguous. The CDR3 runs 15 residues. Between the trimmed V and J ends, which lost 2 bases and 11 bases, there was a span of 16 bases. CDR3 sequence: CASSLSGDEGAPLHF. Here the CDR3 DNA reads TGTGCCAGCAGTTTAAGCGGGGATGAAGGTGCACCCCTCCACTTT.

This clonotype was counted between two and nine times. The CDR3 DNA follows: TGTGCCAGCAGTTTATTGGGGGCGCGGGACACCGGGGAGCTGTTTTTT. Translation gives CASSLLGARDTGELFF. J is TRBJ2-2 and V is TRBV27; the D gene is possibly TRBD1 (6 bases). The germline V gene encodes CDR1 MNHEY and CDR2 SMNVEV (reference sequence). The CDR3 spans 16 residues. V lost 1 base to trimming and J lost 3 bases, with 12 bases between them.

The chain employs TRBV10-3 and TRBJ2-5; 7 bases align to TRBD2. Unmatched junction bases numbered 16, after V lost 6 bases and J lost 3 bases. The CDR3 spans 17 residues. From germline, CDR1 is ENHRY and CDR2 SYGVKD. The CDR3 loop reads CAISLGEGPREEETQYF. The DNA for the CDR3 is TGTGCCATCAGCCTCGGAGAGGGGCCACGGGAGGAAGAGACCCAGTACTTC.